These 17 T cell receptor beta chains originate from one sample sequenced in a study of T cells in Graves' hyperthyroidism and ophthalmopathy. Researchers took RNA transcripts and amplified the TCR beta CDR3 regions from them. First-round RT-PCR of the TCR CDR3 relied on the HTBI primer set. TCRdb redid the calling of the multiplex PCR reads with MiXCR, one entry per CDR3 protein. The sample yields approximately 530,000 distinct CDR3 sequences, about 20% seen once. The sequencing sample was made of blood. The receptors come from a man aged 40-49 years with Graves' ophthalmopathy.

The chain has TRBV11-3 and TRBJ1-5; tentatively, D is TRBD1 (5 bases). CDR1 and CDR2 from the germline V gene are SGHNT and YENEEA. The CDR3 consists of 18 residues. Trimming pared 0 bases from V and 1 base from J, leaving 16 bases between. This CDR3 reads CASSLDLEAGNSNQPQHF. The CDR3 bases are TGTGCCAGCAGCTTAGATCTGGAGGCAGGGAACAGCAATCAGCCCCAGCATTTT. Together with reference TRBV11-3 and TRBJ1-5, the CDR3 gives the full variable domain: EAGVVQSPRYKIIEKKQPVAFWCNPISGHNTLYWYLQNLGQGPELLIRYENEEAVDDSQLPKDRFSAERLKGVDSTLKIQPAELGDSAVYLCASSLDLEAGNSNQPQHFGDGTRLSIL.

This clonotype was observed many times. The chain employs TRBV2 and TRBJ2-5; TRBD2 might be the D (5 bases). The CDR3 has 11 residues. Trimming removed 9 bases at V and 2 bases at J, with 7 bases between. Germline V CDR1 and CDR2: SNHLY, FYNNEI. This CDR3 is CASGLQETQYF. CDR3 nucleotide sequence: TGTGCCAGTGGACTGCAAGAGACCCAGTACTTC.

This clonotype was counted a few times. The chain joins TRBV16 to TRBJ2-1; D ambiguous. There are 12 residues in the CDR3. Trimming left V 8 bases short and J 8 bases short, with 13 bases between. The germline CDR1 and CDR2 sequences are KGHSY and FQNENV. The CDR3 reads CASYAVGDEQFF. The CDR3, as DNA: TGTGCCAGCTACGCGGTGGGCGATGAGCAGTTCTTC.

In its sample, this clonotype was seen a few times. V is TRBV5-6 and J is TRBJ2-1; the D is unclear. V dropped 0 bases and J dropped 2 bases, with 6 bases sitting between them. Germline loops: CDR1 SGHDT, CDR2 YYEEEE. The CDR3 extends over 14 amino acids. CDR3 nucleotide sequence: TGTGCCAGCAGCTTGGGGCGCCCCTACAATGAGCAGTTCTTC. Its translation is CASSLGRPYNEQFF.

This rearrangement joins TRBV5-4 to TRBJ2-1; 16 nucleotides match TRBD2. Germline CDR1 and CDR2: SGHNT and YYREEE (reference sequence). V was clipped by 4 bases and J by 9 bases; unmatched bases: 7. The CDR3 contains 16 residues. The CDR3 coding sequence is TGTGCCAGCAGCACGGGACTAGCGGGAGGGCCGGTTGAGCAGTTCTTC. This encodes CASSTGLAGGPVEQFF.

The CDR3 region has the DNA TGTGCCAGCAGTATCGGGGGGAACTTCTATGGCTACACCTTC. Encoded protein: CASSIGGNFYGYTF. The chain couples TRBV12-3 or TRBV12-4 to TRBJ1-2; D perhaps matches TRBD1 (5 bases). Trimming cost V 5 bases and J 4 bases, with 14 bases left between them. This CDR3 spans 14 amino acids.

There are a few counts of this clonotype. J is TRBJ1-3 and V is TRBV4-1; D remains ambiguous. The CDR3 sequence is 17 residues long. Germline assignment: CDR1 MGHRA and CDR2 YSYEKL. Trimming pared 2 bases from V and 0 bases from J, leaving 14 bases between. The DNA of the CDR3 is TGCGCCAGCAGCCAATGGCAGGACGTCTTCTCTGGAAACACCATATATTTT. Amino acids: CASSQWQDVFSGNTIYF.

A few counts support this clonotype. The chain links TRBV12-3 or TRBV12-4 to TRBJ2-2; 8 nucleotides agree with TRBD2. V trimming: 6 bases; J trimming: 3 bases; junction bases outside the gene matches: 6. This CDR3 is built from 15 residues. CDR3 nucleotides: TGTGCCAGCAGCCGCCGCGGGGGGCACACCGGGGAGCTGTTTTTT. As protein: CASSRRGGHTGELFF.

The genes are TRBV5-1 and TRBJ1-4, with D hard to call. CDR1 is SGHRS and CDR2 is YFSETQ in the germline V gene. V was shortened by 0 bases and J by 7 bases, with 16 bases between the two germline ends. CDR3 length equals 16 residues. CDR3 in amino acids: CASSLGAGGAPEKLFF. DNA of the CDR3: TGCGCCAGCAGCTTGGGTGCCGGCGGAGCCCCTGAAAAACTGTTTTTT.

This clonotype came up many times. V usage is TRBV7-3 and J usage is TRBJ2-1; 11 bases align to TRBD2. The CDR3 totals 14 residues. Germline loops: CDR1 SGHTA, CDR2 FQGTGA. Trimming at V came to 5 bases and at J to 8 bases, leaving 5 bases not matched to a gene. In nucleotides, the CDR3 is TGTGCCAGCAGCCCTGGGACTAGCGGTGATGAGCAGTTCTTC. Residues: CASSPGTSGDEQFF.

This clonotype has a count of ten or more. J is TRBJ1-2 and V is TRBV7-6; D perhaps matches TRBD1 (6 bases). The CDR3 totals 16 residues. V shed 4 bases and J shed 0 bases, with 15 bases lying between them. Per the germline V gene, CDR1 is SGHVS and CDR2 is FNYEAQ. The CDR3 sequence is CASSSAATGPNYGYTF. CDR3 DNA: TGTGCCAGCAGCTCGGCCGCAACAGGGCCTAACTATGGCTACACCTTC.

The sample holds a few counts of this clonotype. This rearrangement joins TRBV27 to TRBJ2-1; D unclear. Per germline, CDR1 MNHEY and CDR2 SMNVEV (reference sequence). Trimming stripped 3 bases from V and 8 bases from J, with 5 bases between. This CDR3 is built from 11 residues. The CDR3 is CASSFADEQFF. The DNA for the CDR3 is TGTGCCAGCAGTTTTGCCGATGAGCAGTTCTTC.

At least ten counts were recorded for this clonotype. The chain has TRBV28 and TRBJ2-5; D possibly corresponds to TRBD1 (5 bases). Germline values: CDR1 MDHEN, CDR2 SYDVKM. Trimming shortened V by 6 bases and J by 4 bases, and 12 bases separated the two germline ends. There are 13 residues in the CDR3. The CDR3 protein is CASSRQLGETQYF. The CDR3 DNA reads TGTGCCAGCAGCCGACAGTTAGGAGAGACCCAGTACTTC.

This clonotype was detected only a few times. The chain links TRBV2 to TRBJ2-6; D possibly corresponds to TRBD2 (5 bases). V was cut by 3 bases and J by 4 bases, with 7 bases left in between. The CDR3 has 14 residues. From germline, CDR1 is SNHLY and CDR2 FYNNEI. Written as DNA, the CDR3 is TGTGCCAGCAGTGAGCGGGCCGGGGCCAACGTCCTGACTTTC. Protein sequence: CASSERAGANVLTF.

This clonotype was counted a few times. This chain joins TRBV7-2 and TRBJ2-5; a possible D gene is TRBD2 (5 bases). CDR1 SGHTA and CDR2 FQGNSA come from the germline V gene. Deletions cut 5 bases from V and 8 bases from J, with 15 bases between. The CDR3 is 13 residues long. CDR3 DNA: TGTGCCAGCAGCCCGCCGGGGTTACGAACCCAGTACTTC. It specifies CASSPPGLRTQYF.

In this sample, this clonotype turned up many times. V usage is TRBV28 and J usage is TRBJ2-3; no definite D call. Trimming removed 7 bases at V and 6 bases at J, with 17 bases between. CDR3 size: 14 residues. The V gene's germline CDR1 is MDHEN and CDR2 SYDVKM. The chain's CDR3 is CASNPPLRRDTQYF. The CDR3 nucleotides are TGTGCCAGCAACCCGCCCCTGCGGCGCGATACGCAGTATTTT.

This clonotype was observed at least ten times. The chain's CDR3 is CASSQIIYEQYF. The CDR3 nucleotides read TGTGCCAGCAGTCAAATTATCTACGAGCAGTACTTC. The rearrangement links TRBV12-3 or TRBV12-4 to TRBJ2-7; D is ambiguous. CDR3 size: 12 residues. V was pared by 5 bases and J by 3 bases, with 8 bases between.